These T cell receptor beta chains were read from a single sample in a study of response to subunit inactivated influenza vaccine. TCRdb passed the RT-PCR reads through MiXCR, listing each CDR3 protein once. The data show about 780,000 distinct CDR3 sequences, about 18% seen once. Sequencing was performed on PBMCs from blood, taken about 5 days after vaccination. The origin of the receptors is a man between 45 and 60 years old who received an inactivated influenza vaccine. The CDR3 runs from the conserved cysteine through the conserved F or W. D genes are given only for firm matches. The listing skips clone size in some rows; elsewhere it reads once, few, many or a size class.

>NA|TRBJ2-7|TRBV5-1|TRBD1
TGCGCCAGCAGCCCAGACAGGGGAGGCGACGAGCAGTACTTC
CASSPDRGGDEQYF
>few|TRBJ1-1|TRBV5-1|NA
TGCGCCAGCAGCTTGAGGACCGACAACACTGAAGCTTTCTTT
CASSLRTDNTEAFF
>NA|TRBJ2-5|TRBV4-1|NA
TGCGCCAGCAGCCAAGTAAACCTTGAGACCCAGTACTTC
CASSQVNLETQYF
>NA|TRBJ2-7|TRBV4-1|NA
TGCGCCAGCAGCCAAGATTTCCGGACAGAGCAGTACTTC
CASSQDFRTEQYF
>NA|TRBJ2-1|TRBV12-3/TRBV12-4|NA
TGTGCCAGCAGTTCCAAGCCGGGATCGCAGTTCTTC
CASSSKPGSQFF
>few|TRBJ2-2|TRBV9|TRBD2
TGTGCCAGCAGCGTAGTCTCTAGCGGGAGGACCGGGGAGCTGTTTTTT
CASSVVSSGRTGELFF
>NA|TRBJ2-7|TRBV3-1|NA
TGTGCCCGAACCAACGCCTTAACCGGGGCCTCCTACGAGCAGTACTTC
CARTNALTGASYEQYF
>NA|TRBJ1-1|TRBV6-4|NA
TGTGCCAGCAGTGACGAAACAGGGACGGAAGCTTTCTTT
CASSDETGTEAFF
>few|TRBJ2-7|TRBV3-1|TRBD2
TGTGCCAGCAGCCCTAGCGGGGGGGACTCCTACGAGCAGTACTTC
CASSPSGGDSYEQYF
>NA|TRBJ1-2|TRBV7-2|TRBD1
TGTGCCAGCAGCTTATGGTCGACCGGGACAGGGGGCGATGGCTACACCTTC
CASSLWSTGTGGDGYTF
>few|TRBJ1-1|TRBV20-1|NA
TGCAGTGCTAGAGATGGTCCGGGGGGAACTGAAGCTTTCTTT
CSARDGPGGTEAFF
>NA|TRBJ2-3|TRBV15|TRBD2
TGTGCCACCAGCCCACCTAGCGGGGGGGCCCCAGATACGCAGTATTTT
CATSPPSGGAPDTQYF
>NA|TRBJ2-5|TRBV18|NA
TGTGCCAGCTCACCAGCGGGTCCGGAGACCCAGTACTTC
CASSPAGPETQYF
>few|TRBJ2-1|TRBV15|NA
TGTGCCACCAGCACAGGGGGGTTTCGGTACAATGAGCAGTTCTTC
CATSTGGFRYNEQFF
>NA|TRBJ1-5|TRBV6-2/TRBV6-3|NA
TGTGCCAGCAGGCTACGGGGAGGATATAGCAATCAGCCCCAGCATTTT
CASRLRGGYSNQPQHF
>once|TRBJ2-1|TRBV5-4|NA
TGTGCCAGCAGCTTGGGACTAAGTCTCGATGAGCAGTTCTTC
CASSLGLSLDEQFF
>many|TRBJ2-3|TRBV7-2|TRBD1
TGTGCCAGCAGCTTAGCTGGGACAGGGGGCGGGGATACGCAGTATTTT
CASSLAGTGGGDTQYF
>few|TRBJ2-5|TRBV20-1|NA
TGCAGTGCTAGAGATCATGCAAGGGTTGAGACCCAGTACTTC
CSARDHARVETQYF
>NA|TRBJ2-3|TRBV18|TRBD2
TGTGCCAGCTCACCCAGTCTAGCGGGGGGCACAGATACGCAGTATTTT
CASSPSLAGGTDTQYF
>NA|TRBJ1-6|TRBV2|NA
TGTGCCAGCAGTGAAGGACGGGGGGCTCACAATTCACCCCTCCACTTT
CASSEGRGAHNSPLHF
>few|TRBJ2-1|TRBV29-1|TRBD2
TGCAGCGTTGCTAACGGGAGGGCCTACAATGAGCAGTTCTTC
CSVANGRAYNEQFF
>NA|TRBJ1-2|TRBV12-3/TRBV12-4|TRBD1
TGTGCCAGCAGTCTGGGACAGGGGGTGAACTATGGCTACACCTTC
CASSLGQGVNYGYTF
>few|TRBJ2-5|TRBV28|TRBD2
TGTGCCAGCAGTTCGGGGACTAGCGGAAAACAAGAGACCCAGTACTTC
CASSSGTSGKQETQYF
>NA|TRBJ2-7|TRBV7-9|TRBD1
TGTGCCAGCAGCCCACGCCAGGGGGCTGATTCCTCGTACGAGCAGTACTTC
CASSPRQGADSSYEQYF
>NA|TRBJ2-3|TRBV6-1|TRBD2
TGTGCCAGCAGGGGACTAGCGGGAGGTTCTAGCACAGATACGCAGTATTTT
CASRGLAGGSSTDTQYF